The 32 T cell receptor beta chains below all came from one sample that was sequenced in a study of blood T cell repertoires in COVID-19. Assay: immunoSEQ multiplex PCR; the TCRdb copy retains only in-frame clones and omits some. The sample lists approximately 70,000 clones; around 90% were seen once. Sequencing used peripheral blood. The source is a man aged 35 to 55 with COVID-19, enrolled during active disease.

The chain uses TRBV1 and TRBJ2-3; TRBD2 was called by the table and not checked on the DNA. TRBV1 is reported as a pseudogene. The CDR3 is made up of 16 amino acids. CDR3 in DNA: TGCACCAGCAGCCAAGATACTAGCGCTAGCACAGATACGCAGTATTTT. This translates into CTSSQDTSASTDTQYF.

The chain is built from TRBV4-2 and TRBJ1-3; no clear D gene. Germline V lookup: CDR1 LGHNA, CDR2 YNFKEQ. Between the trimmed V and J ends, which lost 1 base and 3 bases, there was a span of 13 bases. The CDR3 loop spans 16 amino acids. The chain's CDR3 is CASSQVNAAGGNTIYF. CDR3 in DNA: TGTGCCAGCAGCCAAGTCAATGCCGCAGGTGGAAACACCATATATTTT.

Only one count was recorded for this clone. The rearrangement uses TRBV7-2 and TRBJ2-5; possible D gene TRBD1, 5 bases. This CDR3 spans 15 amino acids. V was clipped by 6 bases and J by 5 bases, with 19 bases between them. Germline V CDR1 and CDR2: SGHTA, FQGNSA. The CDR3 region is CASSHRGRVMETQYF. The CDR3 nucleotides read TGTGCCAGCAGTCACCGTGGCAGGGTTATGGAGACCCAGTACTTC.

This clone was detected only once. The gene calls are TRBV6-6 and TRBJ2-7; 8 bases line up with TRBD2. After removal of 5 bases from V and 4 bases from J, the junction contained 13 bases not matched to a gene. The CDR3 spans 16 residues. The germline V gene has CDR1 MNHNY and CDR2 SVGAGI (reference sequence). CDR3 sequence: CASSTGSGGARYEQYF. The CDR3 nucleotides are TGTGCCAGCAGTACAGGTTCGGGAGGGGCCAGATACGAGCAGTACTTC.

This chain links TRBV27 with TRBJ1-1; TRBD1 agrees at 8 bases. CDR1 is MNHEY and CDR2 is SMNVEV in the germline V gene (reference sequence). V dropped 4 bases and J dropped 7; count of bases not matched to a gene: 8. This CDR3 is built from 14 residues. The CDR3 spells CASSWTGRGDEAFF. The CDR3, as DNA: TGTGCCAGCAGTTGGACAGGGAGAGGGGATGAAGCTTTCTTT.

DNA for the CDR3: TGTGCCAGCAGTCCCCTTGCGGGCCTTGTCGGGGAGCTGTTTTTT. Amino acids: CASSPLAGLVGELFF. The V and J genes are TRBV6-2 or TRBV6-3 and TRBJ2-2; D is possibly TRBD2 (5 bases). Germline V lookup: CDR1 MNHEY, CDR2 SVGEGT. The CDR3 extends over 15 amino acids. V was clipped by 5 bases and J by 7 bases, with 17 bases between them.

The chain is built from TRBV5-1 and TRBJ1-5; no clear D. Germline lookup yields CDR1 SGHRS and CDR2 YFSETQ. This CDR3 contains 12 residues. V lost 4 bases and J lost 7, with 9 bases in between. The CDR3 DNA follows: TGCGCCAGCAGCGAACCGGGGCAGCCCCAGCATTTT. Its protein product is CASSEPGQPQHF. Full variable domain (outside the CDR3, taken from reference TRBV5-1 and TRBJ1-5): KAGVTQTPRYLIKTRGQQVTLSCSPISGHRSVSWYQQTPGQGLQFLFEYFSETQRNKGNFPGRFSGRQFSNSRSEMNVSTLELGDSALYLCASSEPGQPQHFGDGTRLSIL.

This chain connects TRBV5-5 to TRBJ2-1; a weak D match, TRBD2 (6 bases). Germline lookup yields CDR1 SGHKS and CDR2 YYEKEE (reference sequence). This CDR3 has 16 amino acids. Deletions cut 4 bases from V and 0 bases from J, with 14 bases between. For the CDR3, the DNA is TGTGCCAGCAGCACGGGACTGCTGAGCTCCTACAATGAGCAGTTCTTC. Encoded protein: CASSTGLLSSYNEQFF.

The chain recombines TRBV7-2 with TRBJ2-5; 9 bases are a match to TRBD2. There are 16 residues in the CDR3. The V segment lost 1 base and the J segment 1 base; nucleotides outside the gene matches: 4. Germline V lookup: CDR1 SGHTA, CDR2 FQGNSA. CDR3 sequence: CASSLVASGTQETQYF. The CDR3 DNA follows: TGTGCCAGCAGCTTAGTGGCTAGCGGGACCCAAGAGACCCAGTACTTC.

V gene TRBV18 combines with J gene TRBJ1-3; D is unclear. The CDR3 is made up of 12 amino acids. Trimming removed 5 bases from V and 8 bases from J, with 10 bases in between. Germline V gene sequence: CDR1 KGHSH, CDR2 LQKENI. The chain's CDR3 is CASSRAGDTIYF. CDR3 coding DNA: TGTGCCAGCTCAAGGGCCGGGGACACCATATATTTT.

The chain recombines TRBV6-5 with TRBJ1-6, with D possibly matching TRBD1 (6 bases). V was cut by 6 bases and J by 10 bases, with 19 bases left in between. The CDR3 sequence is 15 residues long. The germline gives CDR1 MNHEY, CDR2 SVGAGI. CDR3 sequence (DNA): TGTGCCAGCAGCGTGACACAGGGATCGCGGTCACCCCTCCACTTT. It yields the protein CASSVTQGSRSPLHF.

Only one count was recorded for this clone. J is TRBJ1-5 and V is TRBV12-5; D uncertain. This CDR3 has 14 residues. Germline CDR1 reads LGHNT; CDR2 reads FRNRAP. V lost 6 bases and J 3 bases, leaving 12 bases between the germline ends. The CDR3 DNA follows: TGTGCTAGTGGCCCAGACGGAGTCAATCAGCCCCAGCATTTT. This translates into CASGPDGVNQPQHF.

A note on this clone: The germline gene is not matched at one end of the junction; a read error may be the cause. This rearrangement joins TRBV7-9 to TRBJ1-1; perhaps TRBD1 as D (6 bases). The germline CDR1 and CDR2 sequences are SEHNR and FQNEAQ (reference sequence). The CDR3 runs 11 residues. The CDR3 nucleotides are TGTGCCAGCAGCTTAGGGTGGGACACTATCTTT. Translating gives CASSLGWDTIF. Full variable domain (missing parts from reference TRBV7-9 and TRBJ1-1): DTGVSQNPRHKITKRGQNVTFRCDPISEHNRLYWYRQTLGQGPEFLTYFQNEAQLEKSRLLSDRFSAERPKGSFSTLEIQRTEQGDSAMYLCASSLGWDTIFGQGTRLTVV.

The chain combines TRBV7-2 with TRBJ2-7, with 12 bases matching TRBD2. Germline CDR1 and CDR2: SGHTA and FQGNSA. The CDR3 extends over 17 amino acids. J gave up 1 base and V 4 bases, and 8 bases lay outside the gene matches. The CDR3 protein is CASSWLAGGHKSYEQYF. The DNA of the CDR3 is TGTGCCAGCAGCTGGCTAGCGGGGGGGCACAAGTCCTACGAGCAGTACTTC. Full variable domain (remainder filled in from reference TRBV7-2 and TRBJ2-7): GAGVSQSPSNKVTEKGKDVELRCDPISGHTALYWYRQSLGQGLEFLIYFQGNSAPDKSGLPSDRFSAERTGGSVSTLTIQRTQQEDSAVYLCASSWLAGGHKSYEQYFGPGTRLTVT.

The CDR3 sequence: CASSRGLAGGSTDTQYF. The CDR3 coding sequence is TGCGCCAGCAGTCGGGGACTAGCGGGGGGTAGCACAGATACGCAGTATTTT. The V call is TRBV10-2, the J call TRBJ2-3; 15 bases map to TRBD2. Germline V CDR1 and CDR2: WSHSY, SAAADI. The CDR3 loop spans 17 amino acids. Germline trimming cut 5 bases from V and 0 bases from J; bases unmatched to any gene: 3.

The V and J genes are TRBV5-1 and TRBJ2-3; the D gene is possibly TRBD1 (5 bases). Per the germline V gene, CDR1 is SGHRS and CDR2 is YFSETQ. V lost 6 bases, J lost 1 base, and 12 bases lay in between. The CDR3 loop spans 14 amino acids. The CDR3 protein is CASTRQPGTDTQYF. The CDR3 DNA is TGCGCCAGCACGAGACAGCCTGGCACAGATACGCAGTATTTT.

V and J are TRBV19 and TRBJ2-2; D possibly corresponds to TRBD1 (5 bases). Trimming left V 8 bases short and J 0 bases short, with 10 bases between. Germline V CDR1 and CDR2: LNHDA, SQIVND (reference sequence). The CDR3 consists of 14 residues. The CDR3 spells CASQTAANTGELFF. The CDR3 region has the DNA TGTGCCAGTCAGACAGCTGCGAACACCGGGGAGCTGTTTTTT.

This sequence joins TRBV30 and TRBJ1-5; TRBD1 aligns across 9 bases. Germline-derived CDR1 and CDR2 are GTSNPN and SVGIG (reference sequence). The CDR3 spans 16 residues. J gave up 0 bases and V 4 bases, and 7 bases lay outside the gene matches. CDR3 residues: CAWTPDRGYSNQPQHF. CDR3 nucleotides: TGTGCCTGGACTCCGGACAGGGGCTATAGCAATCAGCCCCAGCATTTT.

The chain employs TRBV6-5 and TRBJ1-2; TRBD1 aligns across 7 bases. The trim removed 5 bases at V and 6 bases at J, leaving 12 bases unmatched. The CDR3 is 15 amino acids. Germline V gene data show CDR1 as MNHEY and CDR2 as SVGAGI. CDR3 in DNA: TGTGCCAGCAGTCCCCAGACAGGGCGGGCCGATGGCTACACCTTC. Protein sequence: CASSPQTGRADGYTF.

This clone was seen a handful of times. This chain joins TRBV4-1 and TRBJ2-3; no clear D. This CDR3 is 14 amino acids long. Germline-derived CDR1 and CDR2 are MGHRA and YSYEKL. V gave up 1 base and J gave up 5 bases, with 10 bases separating them. CDR3 residues: CASSQGEVGDTQYF. CDR3 DNA: TGCGCCAGCAGCCAAGGAGAGGTCGGAGATACGCAGTATTTT.

This clone was found once. The V and J genes are TRBV28 and TRBJ2-5; D not resolved. The CDR3 sequence is 14 residues long. V was clipped by 8 bases and J by 3 bases, with 16 bases between them. Germline lookup yields CDR1 MDHEN and CDR2 SYDVKM. The CDR3 nucleotides are TGTGCCAGCGGCAGCGCCGATACGAAAGAGACCCAGTACTTC. Encoded protein: CASGSADTKETQYF.

The chain carries TRBV7-9 and TRBJ2-1; TRBD1 aligns across 9 bases. The CDR3 contains 18 residues. The V and J ends lost 3 bases and 5 bases, in that order; junction bases with no gene match: 14. CDR1 and CDR2 (germline): SEHNR, FQNEAQ (reference sequence). The CDR3 protein is CASSLGGQGEGEDNEQFF. The CDR3 DNA is TGTGCCAGCAGCTTGGGGGGACAGGGTGAAGGGGAAGACAATGAGCAGTTCTTC.

The J gene is TRBJ1-1, the V gene TRBV7-9; tentatively, D is TRBD1 (6 bases). The V end lost 3 bases, the J end lost 0 bases, and 11 bases lay between the germline ends. This CDR3 contains 15 residues. Germline assignment: CDR1 SEHNR and CDR2 FQNEAQ (reference sequence). DNA of the CDR3: TGTGCCAGCAGCTTCGGACAGACCATGAACACTGAAGCTTTCTTT. Its protein is CASSFGQTMNTEAFF.

This clone is a singleton in its sample. As DNA, the CDR3 is TGTGCCAGCAGCTTGTCGTCTGGTCGAGCCGGTAGTAATGAAAAACTGTTTTTT. The encoded protein is CASSLSSGRAGSNEKLFF. The V and J genes are TRBV5-4 and TRBJ1-4, with D uncertain. Germline V gene data show CDR1 as SGHNT and CDR2 as YYREEE (reference sequence). V was clipped by 1 base and J by 4 bases, with 20 bases between them. The CDR3 has 18 amino acids.

The chain couples TRBV29-1 to TRBJ2-7, with 9 bases that match TRBD1. CDR3 size: 14 residues. J was trimmed by 2 bases and V by 4 bases; bases with no gene match: 6. The germline V gene has CDR1 SQVTM and CDR2 ANQGSEA. The chain's CDR3 is CSVGGTGIPYEQYF. The CDR3 DNA reads as TGCAGCGTTGGGGGGACAGGGATCCCCTACGAGCAGTACTTC.

The chain uses TRBV18 and TRBJ2-3; 7 positions agree with TRBD1. V shed 5 bases and J 4 bases; nucleotides not matched to a gene: 12. Germline CDR1 and CDR2: KGHSH and LQKENI. The CDR3 has 16 residues. CDR3 DNA: TGTGCCAGCTCAACGGGAACAGGGGCGGGTCCAGATACGCAGTATTTT. Protein sequence: CASSTGTGAGPDTQYF.

The rearrangement uses TRBV18 and TRBJ1-1; D may be TRBD1 (6 bases). The CDR3 is made up of 14 amino acids. Trimming removed 3 bases at V and 5 bases at J, with 13 bases between. Per the germline V gene, CDR1 is KGHSH and CDR2 is LQKENI. CDR3 sequence: CASSPSQGKTEAFF. CDR3 in DNA: TGTGCCAGCTCACCGTCACAGGGTAAAACTGAAGCTTTCTTT.

For this clone: The same CDR3 arises from other DNA sequences in this sample as well. The chain links TRBV7-2 to TRBJ2-7; perhaps TRBD2 as D (6 bases). The V and J ends lost 1 base and 0 bases respectively, with 16 bases between them. The CDR3 length is 17 residues. Germline V gene sequence: CDR1 SGHTA, CDR2 FQGNSA. Here the CDR3 reads CASSLEWGVGNSYEQYF. The CDR3 DNA reads TGTGCCAGCAGCTTAGAGTGGGGGGTGGGCAACTCCTACGAGCAGTACTTC.

The chain joins TRBV5-1 to TRBJ1-6; D is unclear. CDR3 length: 14 amino acids. The V end lost 0 bases, the J end lost 5 bases, and 6 bases lay between the germline ends. Germline-derived CDR1 and CDR2 are SGHRS and YFSETQ. CDR3 loop: CASSLESNNSPLHF. CDR3 DNA sequence: TGCGCCAGCAGCTTGGAGAGCAATAATTCACCCCTCCACTTT.

This rearrangement joins TRBV19 to TRBJ2-7; 13 nucleotides match TRBD2. Per the germline V gene, CDR1 is LNHDA and CDR2 is SQIVND (reference sequence). The length of the CDR3 is 15 residues. J lost 3 bases, V lost 5 bases, and 4 bases had no gene match. The DNA of the CDR3 is TGTGCCAGTAGTGCGACTAGCGGGGGGCACTACGAGCAGTACTTC. Its protein product is CASSATSGGHYEQYF.

The chain combines TRBV28 with TRBJ2-2; D remains unclear. CDR1 is MDHEN, CDR2 SYDVKM, per germline. CDR3 size: 14 residues. V was clipped by 5 bases and J by 4 bases, with 11 bases between them. CDR3 region: CASSSPTFTGELFF. Written as DNA, the CDR3 is TGTGCCAGCAGTAGTCCCACTTTCACCGGGGAGCTGTTTTTT. Variable domain in full (rest from reference TRBV28 and TRBJ2-2): DVKVTQSSRYLVKRTGEKVFLECVQDMDHENMFWYRQDPGLGLRLIYFSYDVKMKEKGDIPEGYSVSREKKERFSLILESASTNQTSMYLCASSSPTFTGELFFGEGSRLTVL.

This clone was seen more than once but under ten times. The chain combines TRBV6-5 with TRBJ1-5; 7 nucleotides match TRBD1. The CDR3 has 15 residues. J lost 5 bases, V lost 6 bases, and 10 bases had no gene match. The germline gives CDR1 MNHEY, CDR2 SVGAGI. In nucleotides, the CDR3 is TGTGCCAGCAGAGGAGGGACAGACACTGATCAGCCCCAGCATTTT. Its translation: CASRGGTDTDQPQHF.